The sequence of this T cell receptor (beta chain) was determined in a study of monozygotic twins with inflammatory bowel disease. TCRdb re-called the 5' RACE reads and catalogs CDR3 proteins one per entry, DNA excluded. This sample's clone table lists about 210,000 distinct CDR3 sequences. Germline loops: CDR1 DFQATT, CDR2 SNEGSKA (reference sequence). This CDR3 region has 14 residues. This rearrangement joins TRBV20-1 to TRBJ2-5. Sequenced sample: blood. This receptor was taken from a human donor with ulcerative colitis or Crohn's disease, or a healthy co-twin of an affected twin (not recorded which). The CDR3 here is CSARRLWTEETQYF.